This section outlines one T cell receptor (beta chain) sequence together with its context. The antigen remains unidentified. The data stem from a study of T cells in localized non-small cell lung cancer. The study, taken as a whole, reports: Adjacent lung had a median 57 of the 100 largest tumor clones. Longer survival (overall) was linked to higher T cell density in blood. The greatest T cell clonality was found in uninvolved adjacent lung (higher than in tumor).

CDR3 length: 12 residues. The germline CDR1 and CDR2 sequences are SGHRS and YFSETQ. The V end was cut by 4 bases, the J end by 3 bases, with 8 bases between. Assay: immunoSEQ multiplex PCR; the TCRdb copy retains only in-frame clones and omits some. The data hold approximately 80,000 clones, with 80% observed a single time. Sequenced material: peripheral blood, taken before any cancer treatment. This TCR was recovered from a female donor over 55 with stage I lung adenocarcinoma. The rearrangement uses TRBV5-1 and TRBJ2-7; the D is unclear. The CDR3 region has the DNA TGCGCCAGCAGCCTGGACGACTACGAGCAGTACTTC. This gives the protein CASSLDDYEQYF.